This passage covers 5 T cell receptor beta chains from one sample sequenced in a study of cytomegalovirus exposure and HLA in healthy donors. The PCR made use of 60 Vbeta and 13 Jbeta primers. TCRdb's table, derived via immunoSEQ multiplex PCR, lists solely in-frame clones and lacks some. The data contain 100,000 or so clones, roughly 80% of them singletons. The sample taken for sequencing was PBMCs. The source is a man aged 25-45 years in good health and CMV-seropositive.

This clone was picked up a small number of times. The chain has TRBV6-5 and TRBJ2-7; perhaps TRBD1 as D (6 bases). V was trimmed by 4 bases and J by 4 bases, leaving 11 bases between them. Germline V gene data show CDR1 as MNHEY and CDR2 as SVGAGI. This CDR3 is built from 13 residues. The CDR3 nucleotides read TGTGCCAGCAGTTCCGTGGACAGTTACGAGCAGTACTTC. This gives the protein CASSSVDSYEQYF.

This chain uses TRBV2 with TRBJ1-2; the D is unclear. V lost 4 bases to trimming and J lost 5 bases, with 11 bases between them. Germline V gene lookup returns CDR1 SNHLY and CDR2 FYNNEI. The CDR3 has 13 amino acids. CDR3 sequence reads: CASSAGESYGYTF. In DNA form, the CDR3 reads TGTGCCAGCAGTGCCGGGGAAAGTTATGGCTACACCTTC. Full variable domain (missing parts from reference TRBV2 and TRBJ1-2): EPEVTQTPSHQVTQMGQEVILRCVPISNHLYFYWYRQILGQKVEFLVSFYNNEISEKSEIFDDQFSVERPDGSNFTLKIRSTKLEDSAMYFCASSAGESYGYTFGSGTRLTVV.

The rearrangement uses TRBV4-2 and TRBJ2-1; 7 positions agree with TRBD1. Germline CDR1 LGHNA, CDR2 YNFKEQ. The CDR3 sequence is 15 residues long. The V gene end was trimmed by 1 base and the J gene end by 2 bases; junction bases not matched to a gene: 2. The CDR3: CASSQGQGPYNEQFF. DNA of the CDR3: TGTGCCAGCAGCCAAGGACAGGGTCCCTACAATGAGCAGTTCTTC.

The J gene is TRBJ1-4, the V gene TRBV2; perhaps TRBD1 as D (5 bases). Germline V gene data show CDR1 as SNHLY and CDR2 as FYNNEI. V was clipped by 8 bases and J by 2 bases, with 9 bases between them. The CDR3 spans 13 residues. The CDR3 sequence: CASQAGTNEKLFF. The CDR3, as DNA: TGTGCCAGCCAAGCAGGGACTAATGAAAAACTGTTTTTT.

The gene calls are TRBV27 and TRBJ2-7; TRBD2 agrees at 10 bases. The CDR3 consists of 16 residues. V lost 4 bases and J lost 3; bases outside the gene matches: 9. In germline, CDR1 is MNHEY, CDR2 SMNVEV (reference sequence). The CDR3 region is CASSSPRSGGHYEQYF. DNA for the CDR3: TGTGCCAGCAGTTCCCCCCGTAGCGGGGGGCACTACGAGCAGTACTTC.